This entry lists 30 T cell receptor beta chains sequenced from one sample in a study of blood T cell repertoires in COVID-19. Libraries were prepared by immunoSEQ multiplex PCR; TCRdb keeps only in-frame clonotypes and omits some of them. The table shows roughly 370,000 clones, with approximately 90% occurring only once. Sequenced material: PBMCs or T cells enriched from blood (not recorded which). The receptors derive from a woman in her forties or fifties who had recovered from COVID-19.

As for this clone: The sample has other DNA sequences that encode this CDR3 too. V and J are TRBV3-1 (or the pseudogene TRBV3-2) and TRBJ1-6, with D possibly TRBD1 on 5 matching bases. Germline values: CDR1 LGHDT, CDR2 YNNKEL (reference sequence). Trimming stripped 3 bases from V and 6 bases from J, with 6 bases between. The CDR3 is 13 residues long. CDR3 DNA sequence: TGTGCCAGCAGCCAGGGGCGTAATTCACCCCTCCACTTT. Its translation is CASSQGRNSPLHF.

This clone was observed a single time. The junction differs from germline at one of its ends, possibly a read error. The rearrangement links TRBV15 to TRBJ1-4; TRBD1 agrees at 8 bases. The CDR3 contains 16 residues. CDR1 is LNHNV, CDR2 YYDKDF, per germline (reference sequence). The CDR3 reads CATRRGRNPGGEKLFF. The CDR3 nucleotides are TGTGCCACCAGAAGAGGGCGAAATCCAGGGGGCGAAAAACTGTTTTTT.

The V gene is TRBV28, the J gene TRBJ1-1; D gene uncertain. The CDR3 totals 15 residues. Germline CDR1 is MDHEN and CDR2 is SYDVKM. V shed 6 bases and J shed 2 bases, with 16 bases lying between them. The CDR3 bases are TGTGCCAGCAGGGGAGGTCGGTCCACCAACACTGAAGCTTTCTTT. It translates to CASRGGRSTNTEAFF.

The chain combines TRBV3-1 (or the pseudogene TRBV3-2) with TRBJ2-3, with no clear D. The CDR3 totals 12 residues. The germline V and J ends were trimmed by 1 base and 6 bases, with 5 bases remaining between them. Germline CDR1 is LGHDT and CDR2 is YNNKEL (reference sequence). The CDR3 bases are TGTGCCAGCAGCCAAGTCATCGATACGCAGTATTTT. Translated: CASSQVIDTQYF.

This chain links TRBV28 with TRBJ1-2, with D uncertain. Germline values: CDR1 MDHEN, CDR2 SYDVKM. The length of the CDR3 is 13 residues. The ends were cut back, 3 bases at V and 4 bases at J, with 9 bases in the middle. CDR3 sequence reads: CASSFAGLYGYTF. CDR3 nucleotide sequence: TGTGCCAGCAGTTTCGCAGGCCTCTATGGCTACACCTTC.

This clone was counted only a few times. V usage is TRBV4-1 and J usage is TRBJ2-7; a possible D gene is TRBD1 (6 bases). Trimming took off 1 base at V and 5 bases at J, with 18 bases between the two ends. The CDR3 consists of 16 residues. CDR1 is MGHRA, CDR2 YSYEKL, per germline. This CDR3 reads CASSQVFRRGDNEQYF. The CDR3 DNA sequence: TGCGCCAGCAGCCAAGTGTTTCGCAGGGGTGATAACGAGCAGTACTTC.

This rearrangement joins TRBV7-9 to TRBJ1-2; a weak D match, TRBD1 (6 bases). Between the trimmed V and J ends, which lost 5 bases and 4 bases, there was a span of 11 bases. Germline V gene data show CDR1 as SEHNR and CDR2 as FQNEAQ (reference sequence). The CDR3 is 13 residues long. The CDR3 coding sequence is TGTGCCAGCAGCCAAGGGGGGGTCTATGGCTACACCTTC. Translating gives CASSQGGVYGYTF. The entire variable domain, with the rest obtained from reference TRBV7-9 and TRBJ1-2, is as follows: DTGVSQNPRHKITKRGQNVTFRCDPISEHNRLYWYRQTLGQGPEFLTYFQNEAQLEKSRLLSDRFSAERPKGSFSTLEIQRTEQGDSAMYLCASSQGGVYGYTFGSGTRLTVV.

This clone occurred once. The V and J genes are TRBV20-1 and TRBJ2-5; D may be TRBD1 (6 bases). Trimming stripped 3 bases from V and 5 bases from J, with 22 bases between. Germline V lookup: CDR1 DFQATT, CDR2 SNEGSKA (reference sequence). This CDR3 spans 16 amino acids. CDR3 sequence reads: CSASWLGRGSRETQYF. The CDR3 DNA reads TGCAGTGCTAGTTGGCTGGGCAGGGGCAGTCGGGAGACCCAGTACTTC.

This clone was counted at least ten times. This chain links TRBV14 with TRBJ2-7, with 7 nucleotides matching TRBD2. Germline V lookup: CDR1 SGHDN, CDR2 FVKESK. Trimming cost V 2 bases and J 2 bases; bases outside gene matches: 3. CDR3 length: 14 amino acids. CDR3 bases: TGTGCCAGCAGCCAAAGTGCGGGGGCCTACGAGCAGTACTTC. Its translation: CASSQSAGAYEQYF.

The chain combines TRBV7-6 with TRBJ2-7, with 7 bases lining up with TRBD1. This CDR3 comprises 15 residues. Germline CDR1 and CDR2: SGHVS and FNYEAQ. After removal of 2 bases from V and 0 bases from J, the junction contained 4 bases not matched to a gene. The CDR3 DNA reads TGTGCCAGCAGCTTACTCCGACAGGGCTCCTACGAGCAGTACTTC. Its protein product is CASSLLRQGSYEQYF.

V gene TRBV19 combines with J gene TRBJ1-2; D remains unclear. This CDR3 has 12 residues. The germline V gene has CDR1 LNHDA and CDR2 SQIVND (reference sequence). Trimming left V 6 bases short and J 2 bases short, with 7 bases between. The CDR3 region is CASRESNYGYTF. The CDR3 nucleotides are TGTGCCAGTAGGGAGTCGAACTATGGCTACACCTTC.

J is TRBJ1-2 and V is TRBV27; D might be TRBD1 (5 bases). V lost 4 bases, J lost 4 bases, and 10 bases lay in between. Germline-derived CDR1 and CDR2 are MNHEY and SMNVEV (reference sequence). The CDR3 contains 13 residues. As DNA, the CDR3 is TGTGCCAGCAGTTATGGACAACGCTATGGCTACACCTTC. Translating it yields CASSYGQRYGYTF.

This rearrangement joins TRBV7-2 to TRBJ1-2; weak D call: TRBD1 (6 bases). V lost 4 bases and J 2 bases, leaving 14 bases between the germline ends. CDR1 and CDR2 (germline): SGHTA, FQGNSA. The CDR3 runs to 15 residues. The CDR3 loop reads CASSSDRTENYGYTF. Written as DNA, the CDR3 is TGTGCCAGCAGCTCCGACCGGACAGAAAACTATGGCTACACCTTC.

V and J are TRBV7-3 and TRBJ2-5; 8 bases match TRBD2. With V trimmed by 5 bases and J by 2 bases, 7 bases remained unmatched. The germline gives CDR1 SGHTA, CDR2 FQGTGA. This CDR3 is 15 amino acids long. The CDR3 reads CASSPTSEVQETQYF. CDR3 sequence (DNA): TGTGCCAGCAGCCCGACTAGCGAAGTGCAAGAGACCCAGTACTTC.

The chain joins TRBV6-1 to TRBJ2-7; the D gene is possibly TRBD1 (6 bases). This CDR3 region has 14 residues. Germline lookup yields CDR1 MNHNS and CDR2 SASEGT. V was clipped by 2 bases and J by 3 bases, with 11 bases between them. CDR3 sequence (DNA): TGTGCCAGCAGTGAACTGGACAGCTACTACGAGCAGTACTTC. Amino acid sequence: CASSELDSYYEQYF.

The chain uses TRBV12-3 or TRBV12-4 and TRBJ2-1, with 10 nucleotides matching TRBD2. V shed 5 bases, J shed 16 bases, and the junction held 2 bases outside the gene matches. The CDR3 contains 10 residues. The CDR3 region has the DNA TGTGCCAGCAGTACTAGCGGGATATTCTTC. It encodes CASSTSGIFF.

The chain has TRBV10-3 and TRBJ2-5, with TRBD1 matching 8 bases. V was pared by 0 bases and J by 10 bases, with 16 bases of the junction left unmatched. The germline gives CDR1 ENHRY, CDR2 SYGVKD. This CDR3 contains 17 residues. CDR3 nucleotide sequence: TGTGCCATCAGTGAGTCCCTCCGTGCCGGCAGGGGGCAGGTCCAGTACTTC. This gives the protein CAISESLRAGRGQVQYF.

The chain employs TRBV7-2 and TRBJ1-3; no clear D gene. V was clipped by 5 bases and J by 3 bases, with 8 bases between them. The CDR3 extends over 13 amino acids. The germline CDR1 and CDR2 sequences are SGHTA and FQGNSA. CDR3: CASSLQVGNTIYF. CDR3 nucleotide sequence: TGTGCCAGCAGCCTTCAGGTTGGAAACACCATATATTTT.

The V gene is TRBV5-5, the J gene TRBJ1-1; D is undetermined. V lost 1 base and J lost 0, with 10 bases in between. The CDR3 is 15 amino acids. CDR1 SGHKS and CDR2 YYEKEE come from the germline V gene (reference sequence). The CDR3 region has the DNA TGTGCCAGCAGCTTGCTCGCAGTCATGAACACTGAAGCTTTCTTT. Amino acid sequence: CASSLLAVMNTEAFF.

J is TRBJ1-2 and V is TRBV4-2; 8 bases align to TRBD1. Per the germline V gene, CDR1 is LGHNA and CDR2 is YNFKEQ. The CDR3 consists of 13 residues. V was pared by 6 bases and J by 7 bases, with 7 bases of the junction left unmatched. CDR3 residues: CASSPDRGGGYTF. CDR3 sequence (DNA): TGTGCCAGCAGTCCCGACAGGGGTGGTGGCTACACCTTC.

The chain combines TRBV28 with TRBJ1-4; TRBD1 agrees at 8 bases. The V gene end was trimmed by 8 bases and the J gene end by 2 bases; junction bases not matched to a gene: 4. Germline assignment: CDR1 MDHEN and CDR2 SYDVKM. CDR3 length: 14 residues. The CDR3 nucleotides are TGTGCCAGCGGACAGGGTCCGACTAATGAAAAACTGTTTTTT. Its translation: CASGQGPTNEKLFF.

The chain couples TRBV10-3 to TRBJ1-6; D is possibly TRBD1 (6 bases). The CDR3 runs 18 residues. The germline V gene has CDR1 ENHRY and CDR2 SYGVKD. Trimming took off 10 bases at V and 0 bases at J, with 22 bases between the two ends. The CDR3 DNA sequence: TGTGCCACCCGCGGGCGTGGGGGCCAAAGCTCCTATAATTCACCCCTCCACTTT. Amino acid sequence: CATRGRGGQSSYNSPLHF.

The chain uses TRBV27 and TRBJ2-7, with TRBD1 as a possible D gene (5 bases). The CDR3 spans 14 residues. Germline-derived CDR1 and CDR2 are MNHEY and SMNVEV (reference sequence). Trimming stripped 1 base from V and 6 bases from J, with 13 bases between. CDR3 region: CASSLYQGRVEQYF. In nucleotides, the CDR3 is TGTGCCAGCAGTTTATACCAGGGCAGGGTCGAGCAGTACTTC.

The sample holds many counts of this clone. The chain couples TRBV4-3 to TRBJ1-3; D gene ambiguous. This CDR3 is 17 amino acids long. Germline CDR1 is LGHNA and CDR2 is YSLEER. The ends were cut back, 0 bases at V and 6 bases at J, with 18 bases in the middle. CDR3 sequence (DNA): TGCGCCAGCAGCCAAGATAAGCCGGGAAACACCGTAAACACCATATATTTT. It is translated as CASSQDKPGNTVNTIYF.

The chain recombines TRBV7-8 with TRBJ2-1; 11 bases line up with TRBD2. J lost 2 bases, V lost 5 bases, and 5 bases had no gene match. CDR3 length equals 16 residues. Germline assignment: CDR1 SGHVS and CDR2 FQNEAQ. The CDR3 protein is CASSTFSGGAYNEQFF. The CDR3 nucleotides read TGTGCCAGCAGCACATTTAGCGGGGGGGCCTACAATGAGCAGTTCTTC.

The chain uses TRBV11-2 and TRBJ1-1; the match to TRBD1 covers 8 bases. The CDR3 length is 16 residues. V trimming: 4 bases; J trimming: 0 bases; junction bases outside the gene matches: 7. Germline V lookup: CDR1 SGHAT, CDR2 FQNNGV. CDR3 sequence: CASSSSGQGLNTEAFF. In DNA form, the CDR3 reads TGTGCCAGCAGCTCGAGCGGACAGGGACTGAACACTGAAGCTTTCTTT. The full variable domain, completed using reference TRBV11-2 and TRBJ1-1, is EAGVAQSPRYKIIEKRQSVAFWCNPISGHATLYWYQQILGQGPKLLIQFQNNGVVDDSQLPKDRFSAERLKGVDSTLKIQPAKLEDSAVYLCASSSSGQGLNTEAFFGQGTRLTVV.

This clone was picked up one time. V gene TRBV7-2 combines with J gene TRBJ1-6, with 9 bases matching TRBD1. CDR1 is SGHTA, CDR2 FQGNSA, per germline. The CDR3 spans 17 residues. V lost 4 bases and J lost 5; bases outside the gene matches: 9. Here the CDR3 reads CASSSRAGTGNNSPLHF. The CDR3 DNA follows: TGTGCCAGCAGCTCTCGGGCCGGGACAGGGAATAATTCACCCCTCCACTTT.

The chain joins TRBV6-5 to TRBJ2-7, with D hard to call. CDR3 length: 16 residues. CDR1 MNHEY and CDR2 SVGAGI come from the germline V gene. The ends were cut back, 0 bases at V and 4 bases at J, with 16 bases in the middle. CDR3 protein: CASSYSQASPLYEQYF. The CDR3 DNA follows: TGTGCCAGCAGTTACTCGCAGGCCTCCCCGTTATACGAGCAGTACTTC.

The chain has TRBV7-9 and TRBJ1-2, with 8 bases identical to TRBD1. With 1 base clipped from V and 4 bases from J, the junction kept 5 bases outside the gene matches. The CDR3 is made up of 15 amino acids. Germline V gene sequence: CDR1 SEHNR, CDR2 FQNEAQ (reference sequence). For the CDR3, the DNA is TGTGCCAGCAGCTTAGACAGGGGGGCAGGCTATGGCTACACCTTC. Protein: CASSLDRGAGYGYTF.

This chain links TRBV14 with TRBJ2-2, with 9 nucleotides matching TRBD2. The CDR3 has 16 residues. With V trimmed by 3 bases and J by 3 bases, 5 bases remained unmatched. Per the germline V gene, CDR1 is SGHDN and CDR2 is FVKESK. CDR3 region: CASSQLAGLHTGELFF. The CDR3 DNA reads TGTGCCAGCAGCCAGCTAGCGGGACTCCACACCGGGGAGCTGTTTTTT.